This T cell receptor (beta chain) emerged from a study of shared clonotypes between healthy human individuals. The CDR3 has 14 residues. Germline V gene data show CDR1 as SGHRS and CDR2 as YFSETQ. J gave up 5 bases and V 0 bases, and 2 bases lay outside the gene matches. Findings and caveats of the study: A generally larger estimated richness was seen in naive subsets than in memory subsets. Sampling covered nothing but blood. Tissue TCR repertoires likely differ from those found in blood.

Remarks on this clone: Antigen unknown. This CDR3 is also generated by other DNA sequences in the sample.

Each PCR replicate from the sorted subsets contained 200 to 250 ng DNA, which is about 31,000 T cell genomes. Method: immunoSEQ multiplex PCR; TCRdb's copy keeps in-frame clones and lacks some. The table records some 2,500,000 clones, over 85% of them present only once. Sequencing was performed on naive CD4+ T cells from PBMCs. Described subset: CD45RA+ positively selected. The V and J genes are TRBV5-1 and TRBJ1-2, with 9 bases aligning to TRBD1. This TCR derives from a man in his late teens or twenties in good health. Some clones in this sample may be carry-over from other donors' samples. The chain's CDR3 is CASSLGTGAYGYTF. For the CDR3, the DNA is TGCGCCAGCAGCTTGGGGACAGGGGCTTATGGCTACACCTTC.